What follows are 25 T cell receptor beta chains derived from one specimen sequenced in a study of regulatory T cells in long-lasting Graves disease. Time point given: newly diagnosed GD, antithyroid drugs for less than 3 months. RNA from PBMCs was the source of the TCR library. Sequencing libraries for TCR beta were prepared with iRepertoire HTBI primers and Arm-PCR of CDR3 regions. Each CDR3 protein is one row after TCRdb ran MiXCR on the multiplex PCR reads. The repertoire holds just over 600,000 distinct CDR3 sequences, with less than 20% as singletons. These data are also associated with another study on T cells in Graves' hyperthyroidism and ophthalmopathy.

The specimen comprised peripheral blood mononuclear cells (PBMCs), sampled at new diagnosis, from a patient treated with antithyroid drugs. These receptors were obtained from a woman in her 30s with Graves disease.

This clonotype was counted a few times. In DNA form, the CDR3 reads TGTGCCATCAAGAGGGGCGGGAACACTGAAGCTTTCTTT. Translating gives CAIKRGGNTEAFF. The chain uses TRBV10-3 and TRBJ1-1; weak D call: TRBD1 (5 bases). The CDR3 is 13 residues long. Trimming took off 7 bases at V and 1 base at J, with 10 bases between the two ends. Germline V gene data show CDR1 as ENHRY and CDR2 as SYGVKD.

The genes are TRBV20-1 and TRBJ2-1; 10 bases are a match to TRBD2. The CDR3 loop spans 14 amino acids. Germline V gene lookup returns CDR1 DFQATT and CDR2 SNEGSKA (reference sequence). After removal of 6 bases from V and 3 bases from J, the junction contained 5 bases not matched to a gene. The DNA for the CDR3 is TGCAGTGCCCCCGGACTAGCGGACTACAATGAGCAGTTCTTC. Amino acid sequence: CSAPGLADYNEQFF.

The gene calls are TRBV7-9 and TRBJ2-1, with D perhaps matching TRBD1 (6 bases). This CDR3 spans 16 amino acids. V lost 4 bases, J lost 0 bases, and 13 bases lay in between. The V gene's germline CDR1 is SEHNR and CDR2 FQNEAQ (reference sequence). The CDR3 reads CASSSNRDSSYNEQFF. The CDR3 region has the DNA TGTGCCAGCAGCTCAAACAGGGATAGCTCCTACAATGAGCAGTTCTTC.

In this sample, this clonotype turned up many times. The V and J genes are TRBV2 and TRBJ2-7, with 7 bases aligning to TRBD1. This CDR3 spans 14 amino acids. The J segment lost 1 base and the V segment lost 3 bases, leaving 3 bases of the junction unmatched. Germline CDR1 is SNHLY and CDR2 is FYNNEI. This chain's CDR3 is CASSDPGGSYEQYF. The CDR3 nucleotides are TGTGCCAGCAGTGATCCAGGGGGTTCCTACGAGCAGTACTTC.

This clonotype was found a few times. The V call is TRBV30, the J call TRBJ2-1; possibly TRBD2 for D (6 bases). The CDR3 runs to 15 residues. Per the germline V gene, CDR1 is GTSNPN and CDR2 is SVGIG (reference sequence). Trimming removed 0 bases from V and 7 bases from J, with 16 bases in between. CDR3 DNA: TGTGCCTGGAGTGTTGGAGCGGGTCCGCTAAATGAGCAGTTCTTC. Encoded protein: CAWSVGAGPLNEQFF.

This clonotype was found a few times. This chain uses TRBV15 with TRBJ2-7, with D perhaps assigned TRBD1 or TRBD2 (5 bases each). Trimming shortened V by 2 bases and J by 5 bases, and 16 bases separated the two germline ends. CDR3 size: 15 residues. Germline CDR1 and CDR2: LNHNV and YYDKDF (reference sequence). CDR3 residues: CATSRPSGGFHEQYF. For the CDR3, the DNA is TGTGCCACCAGCAGACCCTCTGGGGGATTTCACGAGCAGTACTTC.

At least ten counts were recorded for this clonotype. This rearrangement joins TRBV7-2 to TRBJ1-5; 7 positions agree with TRBD1. Germline assignment: CDR1 SGHTA and CDR2 FQGNSA. V dropped 5 bases and J dropped 5; count of bases not matched to a gene: 6. The CDR3 totals 14 residues. The chain's CDR3 is CASSAQGSDQPQHF. CDR3 coding DNA: TGTGCCAGCAGCGCACAGGGGTCGGATCAGCCCCAGCATTTT.

This clonotype was seen a handful of times. This chain joins TRBV29-1 and TRBJ2-7; TRBD2 might be the D (5 bases). Germline CDR1 is SQVTM and CDR2 is ANQGSEA. This CDR3 comprises 12 residues. With 0 bases removed from V and 7 bases from J, the gap between germline ends came to 10 bases. The chain's CDR3 is CSVEETRGEQYF. The CDR3 region has the DNA TGCAGCGTTGAAGAAACTAGAGGGGAGCAGTACTTC.

This clonotype occurred a few times. The chain employs TRBV6-1 and TRBJ2-2, with no clear D. The CDR3 extends over 14 amino acids. The germline V and J ends were trimmed by 2 bases and 4 bases, with 8 bases remaining between them. The germline V gene has CDR1 MNHNS and CDR2 SASEGT. This CDR3 is CASSERAFTGELFF. CDR3 nucleotide sequence: TGTGCCAGCAGTGAAAGGGCATTCACCGGGGAGCTGTTTTTT.

This clonotype was seen repeatedly, ten times or more. V gene TRBV11-2 combines with J gene TRBJ2-5; tentatively, D is TRBD1 or TRBD2 (6 bases each). Germline V gene lookup returns CDR1 SGHAT and CDR2 FQNNGV. The CDR3 is made up of 12 amino acids. Trimming left V 6 bases short and J 4 bases short, with 9 bases between. The CDR3 DNA reads as TGTGCCAGCAGTGGGGGGCGAGAGACCCAGTACTTC. It translates to CASSGGRETQYF.

This clonotype was seen repeatedly, ten times or more. The chain combines TRBV27 with TRBJ2-7, with D possibly matching TRBD1 (5 bases). This CDR3 region has 13 residues. The V and J ends lost 6 bases and 1 base respectively, with 10 bases between them. Germline CDR1 reads MNHEY; CDR2 reads SMNVEV (reference sequence). DNA of the CDR3: TGTGCCAGCAGCTTACGACAGTCCTACGAGCAGTACTTC. Protein product: CASSLRQSYEQYF.

This clonotype was observed at least ten times. The chain links TRBV6-5 to TRBJ2-5, with D unclear. Trimming removed 1 base from V and 6 bases from J, with 12 bases in between. The CDR3 spans 14 residues. CDR1 and CDR2 from the germline V gene are MNHEY and SVGAGI. The chain's CDR3 is CASSYLGFTQTQYF. CDR3 DNA: TGTGCCAGCAGTTACTTAGGTTTCACACAGACCCAGTACTTC.

This clonotype occurred many times. The J gene is TRBJ2-5, the V gene TRBV7-2; D is ambiguous. This CDR3 comprises 16 residues. The germline V gene has CDR1 SGHTA and CDR2 FQGNSA. V dropped 1 base and J dropped 2 bases, with 14 bases sitting between them. The CDR3 is CASSLDSWPRQETQYF. In DNA form, the CDR3 reads TGTGCCAGCAGCTTAGATTCGTGGCCCAGGCAAGAGACCCAGTACTTC. Together with reference TRBV7-2 and TRBJ2-5, the CDR3 gives the full variable domain: GAGVSQSPSNKVTEKGKDVELRCDPISGHTALYWYRQSLGQGLEFLIYFQGNSAPDKSGLPSDRFSAERTGGSVSTLTIQRTQQEDSAVYLCASSLDSWPRQETQYFGPGTRLLVL.

Many counts were recorded for this clonotype. The chain links TRBV5-1 to TRBJ1-5; D may be TRBD1 (5 bases). Per germline, CDR1 SGHRS and CDR2 YFSETQ. The CDR3 is made up of 15 amino acids. V was shortened by 0 bases and J by 0 bases, with 7 bases between the two germline ends. CDR3 loop: CASSLEGDSNQPQHF. In nucleotides, the CDR3 is TGCGCCAGCAGCTTGGAAGGGGATAGCAATCAGCCCCAGCATTTT.

The chain recombines TRBV3-1 with TRBJ2-1; perhaps TRBD1 as D (5 bases). The CDR3 is 14 residues long. Trimming shortened V by 3 bases and J by 9 bases, and 15 bases separated the two germline ends. Per the germline V gene, CDR1 is LGHDT and CDR2 is YNNKEL (reference sequence). CDR3 bases: TGTGCCAGCAGCCAGGACATTTTCGTGAGTGAGCAGTTCTTC. Translating it yields CASSQDIFVSEQFF.

The V gene is TRBV20-1, the J gene TRBJ2-7; tentatively, D is TRBD2 (5 bases). The CDR3 has 13 amino acids. V shed 6 bases and J shed 0 bases, with 12 bases lying between them. Per the germline V gene, CDR1 is DFQATT and CDR2 is SNEGSKA (reference sequence). CDR3 loop: CSAPADLSYEQYF. The DNA of the CDR3 is TGCAGTGCCCCAGCGGACCTCTCCTACGAGCAGTACTTC.

This clonotype appeared many times. The chain couples TRBV2 to TRBJ2-1; 9 bases are shared with TRBD2. The V gene end was trimmed by 6 bases and the J gene end by 4 bases; junction bases not matched to a gene: 7. The V gene's germline CDR1 is SNHLY and CDR2 FYNNEI. The CDR3 is 15 amino acids. CDR3 in amino acids: CASSLLAGGYNEQFF. CDR3 coding DNA: TGTGCCAGCAGCCTCCTTGCGGGAGGGTACAATGAGCAGTTCTTC.

The rearrangement links TRBV9 to TRBJ1-6; weak D call: TRBD1 (5 bases). V lost 8 bases and J lost 7, with 16 bases in between. The CDR3 extends over 14 amino acids. The V gene's germline CDR1 is SGDLS and CDR2 YYNGEE. CDR3 in DNA: TGTGCCAGTCGGTCCGCGGGGGAGAATTCACCCCTCCACTTT. It encodes CASRSAGENSPLHF.

This clonotype was detected many times. This chain links TRBV27 with TRBJ1-5; a possible D gene is TRBD1 (6 bases). V lost 3 bases and J 6 bases, leaving 9 bases between the germline ends. This CDR3 is built from 13 residues. The germline V gene encodes CDR1 MNHEY and CDR2 SMNVEV (reference sequence). CDR3 protein: CASSLGGPQPQHF. CDR3 nucleotide sequence: TGTGCCAGCAGTTTGGGGGGGCCTCAGCCCCAGCATTTT.

DNA of the CDR3: TGTGCCAGCAGTGACACGGGGGACAGGGACGACGTCCTGACTTTC. Amino acid sequence: CASSDTGDRDDVLTF. V and J are TRBV6-1 and TRBJ2-6; 9 bases match TRBD1. Per the germline V gene, CDR1 is MNHNS and CDR2 is SASEGT. The CDR3 consists of 15 residues. Trimming at V came to 3 bases and at J to 11 bases, leaving 8 bases not matched to a gene.

This clonotype has only a few counts. The chain is built from TRBV29-1 and TRBJ2-1, with D unresolved. The V gene's germline CDR1 is SQVTM and CDR2 ANQGSEA. Between the trimmed V and J ends, which lost 4 bases and 4 bases, there was a span of 11 bases. This CDR3 is built from 13 residues. CDR3 in DNA: TGCAGCGTTGCCGACCAAATTTACAATGAGCAGTTCTTC. As protein: CSVADQIYNEQFF.

This clonotype was found a few times. The J gene is TRBJ1-5, the V gene TRBV20-1; D uncertain. The CDR3 has 13 residues. V lost 3 bases and J lost 5, with 11 bases in between. CDR1 DFQATT and CDR2 SNEGSKA come from the germline V gene (reference sequence). The CDR3 reads CSASVSPYQPQHF. The CDR3 region has the DNA TGCAGTGCTAGCGTGAGCCCATATCAGCCCCAGCATTTT.

This clonotype was recorded once. V is TRBV2 and J is TRBJ1-1, with D possibly matching TRBD1 (6 bases). The V gene's germline CDR1 is SNHLY and CDR2 FYNNEI. The V end was cut by 6 bases, the J end by 1 base, with 9 bases between. This CDR3 contains 13 residues. The CDR3 DNA reads as TGTGCCAGCAGAGGGGGACGGAACACTGAAGCTTTCTTT. Its translation is CASRGGRNTEAFF. Using reference TRBV2 and TRBJ1-1 for the parts outside the CDR3, the full variable domain is EPEVTQTPSHQVTQMGQEVILRCVPISNHLYFYWYRQILGQKVEFLVSFYNNEISEKSEIFDDQFSVERPDGSNFTLKIRSTKLEDSAMYFCASRGGRNTEAFFGQGTRLTVV.

The chain is built from TRBV11-2 and TRBJ2-7; 9 bases map to TRBD2. The CDR3 sequence is 17 residues long. Germline V CDR1 and CDR2: SGHAT, FQNNGV. Unmatched junction bases numbered 12, after V lost 4 bases and J lost 2 bases. The CDR3: CASSSDLSGGRAYEQYF. The CDR3 region has the DNA TGTGCCAGCAGCTCCGACCTCTCGGGCGGGAGGGCCTACGAGCAGTACTTC.

This clonotype was seen a few times. The chain combines TRBV6-1 with TRBJ2-3; D is uncertain. Between the trimmed V and J ends, which lost 4 bases and 0 bases, there was a span of 8 bases. The CDR3 is 14 residues long. Germline V gene data show CDR1 as MNHNS and CDR2 as SASEGT. CDR3 in DNA: TGTGCCAGCAGTGTACAGCCTAGCACAGATACGCAGTATTTT. It is translated as CASSVQPSTDTQYF.